The present T cell receptor beta chain was sequenced within a study of regulatory T cells in long-lasting Graves disease. Construction of TCR beta libraries relied on iRepertoire HTBI primers and on Arm-PCR targeting CDR3 regions. MiXCR, run by TCRdb on the multiplex PCR reads, gives a single entry per CDR3 protein. The sample consists of some 460,000 distinct CDR3 sequences, 15% to 20% of them appearing once. This clonotype was seen a handful of times. Time point noted: newly diagnosed GD, antithyroid drugs for less than 3 months. Extracted PBMC RNA gave rise to the TCR library. American Thyroid Association guidelines served as the basis for diagnosing Graves' disease. This same sample was also taken into another study, of T cells in Graves' hyperthyroidism and ophthalmopathy.

The source is a man aged 35-49 years with Graves disease. Sequences were derived from peripheral blood mononuclear cells (PBMCs), sampled at new diagnosis, from a patient treated with antithyroid drugs.

The CDR3 loop reads CAWSGLGREYNTGELFF. The CDR3, as DNA: TGTGCCTGGAGTGGATTAGGTCGGGAGTACAACACCGGGGAGCTGTTTTTT. The V gene is TRBV30, the J gene TRBJ2-2; D perhaps matches TRBD2 (6 bases). This CDR3 is 17 amino acids long. Germline V gives CDR1 GTSNPN, CDR2 SVGIG (reference sequence). V lost 1 base and J 2 bases, leaving 17 bases between the germline ends.